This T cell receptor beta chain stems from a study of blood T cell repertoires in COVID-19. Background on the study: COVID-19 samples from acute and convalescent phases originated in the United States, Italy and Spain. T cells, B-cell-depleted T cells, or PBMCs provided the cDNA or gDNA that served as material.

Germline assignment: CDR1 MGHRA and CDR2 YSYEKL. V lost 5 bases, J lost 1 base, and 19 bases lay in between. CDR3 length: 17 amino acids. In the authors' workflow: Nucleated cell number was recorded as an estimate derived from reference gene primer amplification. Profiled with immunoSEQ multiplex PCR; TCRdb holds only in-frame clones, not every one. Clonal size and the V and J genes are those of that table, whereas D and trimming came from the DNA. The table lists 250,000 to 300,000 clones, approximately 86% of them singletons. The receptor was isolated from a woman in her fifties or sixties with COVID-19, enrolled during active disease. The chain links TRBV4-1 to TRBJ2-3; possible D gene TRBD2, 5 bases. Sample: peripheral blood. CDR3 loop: CASSVQYPLRGTDTQYF. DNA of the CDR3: TGCGCCAGCAGCGTCCAATACCCGTTGAGGGGCACAGATACGCAGTATTTT.